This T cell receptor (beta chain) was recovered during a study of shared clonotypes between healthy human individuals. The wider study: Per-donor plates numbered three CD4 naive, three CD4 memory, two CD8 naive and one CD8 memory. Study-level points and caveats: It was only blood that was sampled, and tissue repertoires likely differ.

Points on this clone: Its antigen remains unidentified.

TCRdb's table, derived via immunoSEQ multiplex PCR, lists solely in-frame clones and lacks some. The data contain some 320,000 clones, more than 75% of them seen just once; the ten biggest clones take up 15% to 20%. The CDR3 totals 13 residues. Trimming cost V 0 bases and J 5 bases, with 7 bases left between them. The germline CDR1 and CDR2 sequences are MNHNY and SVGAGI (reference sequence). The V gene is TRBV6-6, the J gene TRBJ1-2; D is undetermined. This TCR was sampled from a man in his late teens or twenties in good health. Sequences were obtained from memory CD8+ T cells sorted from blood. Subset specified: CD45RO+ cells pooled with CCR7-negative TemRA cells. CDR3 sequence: CASSYSIEYGYTF. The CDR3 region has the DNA TGTGCCAGCAGTTACTCGATCGAGTATGGCTACACCTTC.